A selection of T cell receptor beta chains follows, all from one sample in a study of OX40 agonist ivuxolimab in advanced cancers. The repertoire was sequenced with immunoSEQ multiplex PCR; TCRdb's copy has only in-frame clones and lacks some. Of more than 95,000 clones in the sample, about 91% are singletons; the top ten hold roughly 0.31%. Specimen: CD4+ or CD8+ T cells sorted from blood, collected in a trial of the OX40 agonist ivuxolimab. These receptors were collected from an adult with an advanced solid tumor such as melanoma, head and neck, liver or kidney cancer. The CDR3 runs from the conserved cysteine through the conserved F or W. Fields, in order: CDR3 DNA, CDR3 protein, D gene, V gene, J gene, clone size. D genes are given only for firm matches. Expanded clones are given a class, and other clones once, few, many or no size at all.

TGTGCCAGCAGTCCCAGGGACAGGGTCAACGAGCAGTACTTC	CASSPRDRVNEQYF	TRBD1	TRBV27	TRBJ2-7	NA
TGCGCCAGCACTCCCCCGGGACAGAGAAACACCGGGGAGCTGTTTTTT	CASTPPGQRNTGELFF	TRBD1	TRBV23-1	TRBJ2-2	once
TGTGCCAGCAGCCAAGCCACGCGGGAGTCCTACGAGCAGTACTTC	CASSQATRESYEQYF	TRBD2	TRBV4-2	TRBJ2-7	NA
TGTGCCTGGAGTCCCTCCCCGGGACCGCAGTTCTTC	CAWSPSPGPQFF	NA	TRBV30	TRBJ2-1	once
TGTGCCAGCAGCCTACGGACACTCGGTACTGAAGCTTTCTTT	CASSLRTLGTEAFF	NA	TRBV7-3	TRBJ1-1	NA
TGTGCCAGCAGCCCGGTAGCGGGAGGCCCATATTTT	CASSPVAGGPYF	TRBD2	TRBV13	TRBJ2-3	NA
TGTGCCAGTAGTGGGCCGGGGAGGGGTGGAAACATTCAGTACTTC	CASSGPGRGGNIQYF	TRBD2	TRBV19	TRBJ2-4	NA
TGTGCCAGCAGCTTGACTAGCGGATTTGGCAATGAGCAGTTCTTC	CASSLTSGFGNEQFF	TRBD2	TRBV6-1	TRBJ2-1	NA
TGTGCCAGCAGCCCAAACAGCGGGAGAAGTGGGGCCAACGTCCTGACTTTC	CASSPNSGRSGANVLTF	TRBD2	TRBV4-2	TRBJ2-6	NA
TGTGCCAGCAGCGGGACTATTAACCTAATTAATTCCGAGCAGTACTTC	CASSGTINLINSEQYF	TRBD2	TRBV28	TRBJ2-7	NA
TGTGCCAGCAGCTTAGTCAAGCCTAGTACGCAGTATTTT	CASSLVKPSTQYF	NA	TRBV7-3	TRBJ2-3	NA
TGCGCCAGCAGCCTCGGCCTCCGGGACAGGGTACTTGCAGATACGCAGTATTTT	CASSLGLRDRVLADTQYF	TRBD1	TRBV5-1	TRBJ2-3	NA
TGTGCCAGCCGGGACAGGGTAAATGAAAAACTGTTTTTT	CASRDRVNEKLFF	TRBD1	TRBV19	TRBJ1-4	NA
TGTGCCAGCAGTTTCTTTTCTAGGGGAAGGGACACTGAAGCTTTCTTT	CASSFFSRGRDTEAFF	NA	TRBV28	TRBJ1-1	NA
TGTGCCAGCAGCAGACAGGACCTGAACACCGGGGAGCTGTTTTTT	CASSRQDLNTGELFF	NA	TRBV9	TRBJ2-2	NA
TGTGCCAGTAGTGGGTGGGACAGGGGCGAGCAGTACTTC	CASSGWDRGEQYF	TRBD1	TRBV19	TRBJ2-7	NA
TGTGCCAGCAGCTTAGCGCTCGGGGATAATCAGCCCCAGCATTTT	CASSLALGDNQPQHF	NA	TRBV7-2	TRBJ1-5	NA
TGTGCCAGCAAGGGACAGGGACTAGCTATAAATGAGCAGTTCTTC	CASKGQGLAINEQFF	NA	TRBV7-2	TRBJ2-1	NA
TGTGCCAGCAGTTACGGGACCTTTAATTCACCCCTCCACTTT	CASSYGTFNSPLHF	NA	TRBV6-5	TRBJ1-6	once
TGTGCCAGCAGTCCCCGGGACAGGGGTGGAGAGACCCAGTACTTC	CASSPRDRGGETQYF	TRBD1	TRBV6-5	TRBJ2-5	NA
TGTGCCAGCAGGCGAGGTCTCGACAGGGCGCCTGAAGCTTTCTTT	CASRRGLDRAPEAFF	TRBD1	TRBV2	TRBJ1-1	NA
TGTGCCAGCAGCGCACGGGCGGCTAGCGGGATACCCGGGGAGCTGTTTTTT	CASSARAASGIPGELFF	TRBD2	TRBV9	TRBJ2-2	NA
TGTGCCAGCTCACTAGCGGGCCTTATTAGTTACGAGCAGTACTTC	CASSLAGLISYEQYF	TRBD2	TRBV18	TRBJ2-7	NA
TGTGCCAGCAGCCAACAGCCAACTGCGAGTCTCAATGAGCAGTTCTTC	CASSQQPTASLNEQFF	NA	TRBV14	TRBJ2-1	NA
TGCGCCAGCAGCGGGACTTTGAGAACTAGCACAGATACGCAGTATTTT	CASSGTLRTSTDTQYF	NA	TRBV5-1	TRBJ2-3	few
TGTGCCAGCAGCTTATTTTCAGGGGGCCTAGCGGGATACAATGAGCAGTTCTTC	CASSLFSGGLAGYNEQFF	NA	TRBV7-2	TRBJ2-1	NA
TGTGCCAGCAGCCTAGGGATCGGCGGGAATAACAATGAGCAGTTCTTC	CASSLGIGGNNNEQFF	NA	TRBV7-2	TRBJ2-1	NA
TGTGCCAGTAGTCACAGGGGAGTACTCTACGAGCAGTACTTC	CASSHRGVLYEQYF	TRBD1	TRBV19	TRBJ2-7	NA
TGTGCCAGTAGTATCGCCGGCGGGAGCAACGAGCAGTTCTTC	CASSIAGGSNEQFF	TRBD2	TRBV19	TRBJ2-1	NA
TGTGCCAGCACGGGGGGGGGCGCAGGCAATCAGCCCCAGCATTTT	CASTGGGAGNQPQHF	NA	TRBV28	TRBJ1-5	NA
TGTGCCTCCGGGGTGGCCCGTGGGGAGCAGTACTTC	CASGVARGEQYF	NA	TRBV10-3	TRBJ2-7	few
TGTGCCAGCTCACCGGGACGGATTACCTACGAGCAGTACTTC	CASSPGRITYEQYF	NA	TRBV18	TRBJ2-7	NA
TGTGCCAGCAAGAGCCGGCCCGGGGACTCTGGAAACACCATATATTTT	CASKSRPGDSGNTIYF	NA	TRBV6-6	TRBJ1-3	NA
TGTGCCAGCAGCTCAAAAGGTAAACGGACCGTTAGCTCCTACGAGCAGTACTTC	CASSSKGKRTVSSYEQYF	NA	TRBV5-4	TRBJ2-7	NA
TGTGCCAGCAGCCTAGGGTACACCGGGGAGCTGTTTTTT	CASSLGYTGELFF	NA	TRBV6-1	TRBJ2-2	NA
TGTGCCAGCTCACCACCGAGGGGGCCTGGTGAAAAACTGTTTTTT	CASSPPRGPGEKLFF	TRBD1	TRBV18	TRBJ1-4	once
TGTGCCAGCAGTTACTCGGTCGGACCTTACTACGAGCAGTACTTC	CASSYSVGPYYEQYF	NA	TRBV6-5	TRBJ2-7	few
TGTGCCAGCAGTGGGGTAGCCAAAAACATTCAGTACTTC	CASSGVAKNIQYF	NA	TRBV28	TRBJ2-4	NA
TGTGCCAGCAGTTCCGGGATCGGGAGGGCCCAGGCAGATACGCAGTATTTT	CASSSGIGRAQADTQYF	TRBD2	TRBV27	TRBJ2-3	NA
TGTGCCAGCAGCTTGACTCAGGGAAAACTTGCTGAAGCTTTCTTT	CASSLTQGKLAEAFF	NA	TRBV5-6	TRBJ1-1	NA
TGTGCCAGCAGCCGTGGGGACAGCCGAAAGGCCAATGAGCAGTTCTTC	CASSRGDSRKANEQFF	TRBD1	TRBV7-3	TRBJ2-1	NA
TGTGCCAGTAGTATAGACAGGGGGCCTTCCTACAATGAGCAGTTCTTC	CASSIDRGPSYNEQFF	TRBD1	TRBV19	TRBJ2-1	NA
TGTGCCAGCAGCTTAGGAACCGGGACCCCCCAAGAGACCCAGTACTTC	CASSLGTGTPQETQYF	NA	TRBV7-9	TRBJ2-5	NA
TGTGCCAGCAGCCAAGGACAGGGTGGATCCTACGAGCAGTACTTC	CASSQGQGGSYEQYF	TRBD1	TRBV14	TRBJ2-7	NA
TGTGCCAGCAGCTTGGGAACTAGCGGCCCCTACAATGAGCAGTTCTTC	CASSLGTSGPYNEQFF	TRBD2	TRBV5-6	TRBJ2-1	NA
TGTGCCAGCAGCCCAAACGTAGGACTAGCGGACCCCCCGTACTTC	CASSPNVGLADPPYF	TRBD2	TRBV11-2	TRBJ2-7	NA
TGTGCCAGCAGCTTAGTGGGGGGCCCATCCTACAATGAGCAGTTCTTC	CASSLVGGPSYNEQFF	NA	TRBV7-2	TRBJ2-1	NA
TGTGCCAGCTCACCAGGGACCCGACAGGCCGGGGAGCTGTTTTTT	CASSPGTRQAGELFF	NA	TRBV18	TRBJ2-2	NA
TGTGCCAGCAGCTTGGGAAGGACAGGGAGGGAGACCCAGTACTTC	CASSLGRTGRETQYF	TRBD1	TRBV7-3	TRBJ2-5	NA
TGTGCCAGCAAAAGGGTAACGTGGGAGGATACTGGAAACACCATATATTTT	CASKRVTWEDTGNTIYF	NA	TRBV2	TRBJ1-3	NA
TGTGCCAGCAGTTTATCGGACAGTCATAGTCAAAAACTGTTTTTT	CASSLSDSHSQKLFF	NA	TRBV28	TRBJ1-4	NA
TGTGCCAGCTCGCCGGGTATAGTAGCTTTCTTT	CASSPGIVAFF	NA	TRBV18	TRBJ1-1	NA
TGCGCCAGCAGCCGAACCGGGACAGGGCCCGCCTATGGCTACACCTTC	CASSRTGTGPAYGYTF	TRBD1	TRBV4-3	TRBJ1-2	NA
TGTGCCAGTACTTTAGACACTCCGGGACTCCTCCCGAGCTCCTACAATGAGCAGTTCTTC	CASTLDTPGLLPSSYNEQFF	NA	TRBV19	TRBJ2-1	NA